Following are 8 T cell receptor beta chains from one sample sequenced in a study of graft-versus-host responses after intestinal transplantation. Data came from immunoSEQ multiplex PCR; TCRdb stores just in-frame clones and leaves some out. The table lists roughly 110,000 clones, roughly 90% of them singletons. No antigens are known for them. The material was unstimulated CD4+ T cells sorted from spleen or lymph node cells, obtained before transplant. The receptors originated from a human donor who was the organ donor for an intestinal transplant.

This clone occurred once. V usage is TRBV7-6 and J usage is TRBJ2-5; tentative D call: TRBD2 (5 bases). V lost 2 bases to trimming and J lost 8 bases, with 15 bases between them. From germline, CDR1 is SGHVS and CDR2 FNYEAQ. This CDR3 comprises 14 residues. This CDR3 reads CASSLSGQARTQYF. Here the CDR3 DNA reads TGTGCCAGCAGCTTAAGCGGCCAAGCACGAACCCAGTACTTC. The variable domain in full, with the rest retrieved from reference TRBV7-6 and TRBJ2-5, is GAGVSQSPRYKVTKRGQDVALRCDPISGHVSLYWYRQALGQGPEFLTYFNYEAQQDKSGLPNDRFSAERPEGSISTLTIQRTEQRDSAMYRCASSLSGQARTQYFGPGTRLLVL.

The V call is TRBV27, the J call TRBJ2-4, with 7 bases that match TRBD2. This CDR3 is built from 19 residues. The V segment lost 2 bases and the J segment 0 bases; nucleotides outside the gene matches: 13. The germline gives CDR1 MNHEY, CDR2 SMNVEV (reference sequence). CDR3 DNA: TGTGCCAGCAGTTTAAGGGGTGGACTAGATCGCCTAGCCAAAAACATTCAGTACTTC. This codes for CASSLRGGLDRLAKNIQYF.

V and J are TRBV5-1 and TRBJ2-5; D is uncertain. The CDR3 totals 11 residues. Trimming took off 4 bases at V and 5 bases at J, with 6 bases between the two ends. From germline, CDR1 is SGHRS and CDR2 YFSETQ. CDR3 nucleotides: TGCGCCAGCAGCAGGGATGAGACCCAGTACTTC. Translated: CASSRDETQYF.

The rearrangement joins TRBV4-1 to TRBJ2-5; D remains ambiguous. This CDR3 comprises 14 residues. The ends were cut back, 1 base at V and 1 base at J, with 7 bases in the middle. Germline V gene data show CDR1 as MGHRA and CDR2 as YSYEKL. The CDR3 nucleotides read TGCGCCAGCAGCCAAGCGGCCAGCCAAGAGACCCAGTACTTC. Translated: CASSQAASQETQYF.

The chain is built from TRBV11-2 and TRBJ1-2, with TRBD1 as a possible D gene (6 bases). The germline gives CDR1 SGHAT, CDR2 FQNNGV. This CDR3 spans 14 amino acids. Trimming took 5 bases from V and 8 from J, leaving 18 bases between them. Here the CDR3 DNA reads TGTGCCAGCAGCCCACATCCAGGGGCGGAGGGCTACACCTTC. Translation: CASSPHPGAEGYTF. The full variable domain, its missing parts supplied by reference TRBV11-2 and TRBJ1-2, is EAGVAQSPRYKIIEKRQSVAFWCNPISGHATLYWYQQILGQGPKLLIQFQNNGVVDDSQLPKDRFSAERLKGVDSTLKIQPAKLEDSAVYLCASSPHPGAEGYTFGSGTRLTVV.

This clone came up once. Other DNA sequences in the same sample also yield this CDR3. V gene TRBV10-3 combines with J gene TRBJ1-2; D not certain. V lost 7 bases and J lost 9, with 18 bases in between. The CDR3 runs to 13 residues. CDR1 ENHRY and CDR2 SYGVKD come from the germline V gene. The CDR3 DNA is TGTGCCATCAATAGGCAAGGCCAAGGGAGCTACACCTTC. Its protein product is CAINRQGQGSYTF.

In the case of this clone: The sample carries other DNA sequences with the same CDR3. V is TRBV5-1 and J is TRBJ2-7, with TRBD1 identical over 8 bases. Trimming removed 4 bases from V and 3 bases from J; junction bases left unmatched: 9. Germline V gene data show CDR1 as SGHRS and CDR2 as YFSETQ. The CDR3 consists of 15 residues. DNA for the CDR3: TGCGCCAGCAGCCTGGACGCAGGGGGCCACTACGAGCAGTACTTC. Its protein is CASSLDAGGHYEQYF.

Written as DNA, the CDR3 is TGTGCCAGCTCACCAGGGGCCGGGGAGCTGTTTTTT. Its protein product is CASSPGAGELFF. The chain couples TRBV18 to TRBJ2-2; D is ambiguous. Deletions cut 2 bases from V and 6 bases from J, with 4 bases between. The CDR3 contains 12 residues. In germline, CDR1 is KGHSH, CDR2 LQKENI.